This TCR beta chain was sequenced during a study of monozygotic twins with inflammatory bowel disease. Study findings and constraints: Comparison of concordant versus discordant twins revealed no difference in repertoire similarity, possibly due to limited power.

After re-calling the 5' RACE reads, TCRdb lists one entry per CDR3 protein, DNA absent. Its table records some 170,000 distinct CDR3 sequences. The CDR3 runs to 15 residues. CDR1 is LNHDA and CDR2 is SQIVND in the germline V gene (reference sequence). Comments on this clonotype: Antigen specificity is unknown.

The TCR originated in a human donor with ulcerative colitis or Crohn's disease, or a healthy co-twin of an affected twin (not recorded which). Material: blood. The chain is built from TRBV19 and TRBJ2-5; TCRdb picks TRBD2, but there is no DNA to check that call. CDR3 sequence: CASSMSATTQETQYF.